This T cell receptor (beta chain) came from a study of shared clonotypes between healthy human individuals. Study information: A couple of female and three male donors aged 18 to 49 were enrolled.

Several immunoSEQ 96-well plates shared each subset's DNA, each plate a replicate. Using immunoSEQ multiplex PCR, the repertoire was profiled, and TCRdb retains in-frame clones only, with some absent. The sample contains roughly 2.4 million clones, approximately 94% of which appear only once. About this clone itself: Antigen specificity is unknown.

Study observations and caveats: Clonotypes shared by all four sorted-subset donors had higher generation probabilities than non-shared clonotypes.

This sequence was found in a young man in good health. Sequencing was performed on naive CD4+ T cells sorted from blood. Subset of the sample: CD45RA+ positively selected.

DNA of the CDR3: TGTGCCAGGATAACAGGGGGCCTAGAGACCCAGTACTTC. Its translation is CARITGGLETQYF. The V call is TRBV7-4, the J call TRBJ2-5; 9 positions match TRBD1. The germline V gene has CDR1 SGHVT and CDR2 SQSDAQ. The CDR3 is 13 residues long. Trimming took 9 bases from V and 4 from J; bases not matched to a gene: 6.